This T cell receptor (beta chain) was captured in a study of T cells in Graves' hyperthyroidism and ophthalmopathy. Clinical symptoms, serum thyroxine and TRAb, thyroid ultrasound and orbital computed tomography were used for the diagnoses. The germline CDR1 and CDR2 sequences are SQVTM and ANQGSEA. Trimming shortened V by 6 bases and J by 8 bases, and 19 bases separated the two germline ends. The CDR3 length is 13 residues. Authors of the study amplified TCR beta CDR3 regions from RNA transcripts. The HTBI primer set drove a first-round RT-PCR of the TCR CDR3. One entry per CDR3 protein, called by TCRdb with MiXCR from the multiplex PCR reads. The sample lists 600,000 to 700,000 distinct CDR3 sequences; roughly 45% were seen once. Ten or more counts support this clonotype.

Sequencing was done on a sample of peripheral blood or thyroid tissue (not recorded which). The chain has TRBV29-1 and TRBJ1-2, with D tentatively TRBD1 (6 bases). The receptor was isolated from an adult man with Graves' disease, either hyperthyroidism or ophthalmopathy (not recorded which). The CDR3 sequence: CSVMDSLYGGYTF. Written as DNA, the CDR3 is TGCAGCGTGATGGACAGCCTCTATGGGGGCTACACCTTC.